These T cell receptor beta chains were read from a single sample in a study of cytomegalovirus exposure and HLA in healthy donors. Produced via immunoSEQ multiplex PCR; TCRdb's table is partial and in-frame only. The sample has about 70,000 clones, 94% seen once; the top ten hold approximately 2.1%. Sequenced input: PBMCs. These receptors were taken from a woman under 30 in good health and CMV-seropositive. Both conserved end residues are part of each CDR3. D genes are given only for firm matches. Only some rows state a clone size, as once, few, many or a class for expanded clones.

j_call: TRBJ2-5; v_call: TRBV4-1; d_call: .; clone_size: .; cdr3_nt: TGCGCCAGCAGCCAAGAGGGACTTCTTCAAGAGACCCAGTACTTC; cdr3_aa: CASSQEGLLQETQYF
j_call: TRBJ2-5; v_call: TRBV5-1; d_call: .; clone_size: once; cdr3_nt: TGCGCCAGCAGCTTGAGGGGGGGGAGGATGGAGACCCAGTACTTC; cdr3_aa: CASSLRGGRMETQYF
j_call: TRBJ1-6; v_call: TRBV27; d_call: TRBD1; clone_size: .; cdr3_nt: TGTGCCAGCAGTTCCGGGACAGGGGGCGCGGATTCACCCCTCCACTTT; cdr3_aa: CASSSGTGGADSPLHF
j_call: TRBJ2-1; v_call: TRBV7-2; d_call: TRBD2; clone_size: .; cdr3_nt: TGTGCCAGCAGCGGGGGACTAGGAGATACTGAGCAGTTCTTC; cdr3_aa: CASSGGLGDTEQFF
j_call: TRBJ1-1; v_call: TRBV5-8; d_call: .; clone_size: .; cdr3_nt: TGTGCCAGCAGCCTGAAGACAGGAGCCAACACTGAAGCTTTCTTT; cdr3_aa: CASSLKTGANTEAFF
j_call: TRBJ2-1; v_call: TRBV6-1; d_call: TRBD1; clone_size: .; cdr3_nt: TGTGCCAGCAGTGAAGGACAGGGCCAGTACAATGAGCAGTTCTTC; cdr3_aa: CASSEGQGQYNEQFF
j_call: TRBJ2-2; v_call: TRBV27; d_call: .; clone_size: .; cdr3_nt: TGTGCCAGCAGAGGGGGCACCGGGGAGCTGTTTTTT; cdr3_aa: CASRGGTGELFF
j_call: TRBJ2-7; v_call: TRBV6-5; d_call: .; clone_size: .; cdr3_nt: TGTGCCAGCAGCGTACAGGGCGCCTACGAGCAGTACTTC; cdr3_aa: CASSVQGAYEQYF
j_call: TRBJ1-2; v_call: TRBV4-2; d_call: TRBD1; clone_size: .; cdr3_nt: TGTGCCAGCAGCCCCCGTACCGGGACAGGGGCGGATTATGGCTACACCTTC; cdr3_aa: CASSPRTGTGADYGYTF
j_call: TRBJ1-2; v_call: TRBV29-1; d_call: TRBD1; clone_size: .; cdr3_nt: TGCAGCGTTGAAGTCCATGGACAGGGAGGCTATGGCTACACCTTC; cdr3_aa: CSVEVHGQGGYGYTF
j_call: TRBJ1-2; v_call: TRBV10-3; d_call: .; clone_size: few; cdr3_nt: TGTGCCATCAGTGAGCCAGGAGGTGGCTACACCTTC; cdr3_aa: CAISEPGGGYTF
j_call: TRBJ2-3; v_call: TRBV2; d_call: .; clone_size: .; cdr3_nt: TGTGCCAGCAGTCGGGACAAAACTAGCACAGATACGCAGTATTTT; cdr3_aa: CASSRDKTSTDTQYF
j_call: TRBJ2-7; v_call: TRBV10-3; d_call: TRBD1; clone_size: few; cdr3_nt: TGTGCCATCAGTGAGTCTCTAGGACAGGGGCCATCCTACGAGCAGTACTTC; cdr3_aa: CAISESLGQGPSYEQYF
j_call: TRBJ1-2; v_call: TRBV6-5; d_call: TRBD1; clone_size: .; cdr3_nt: TGTGCCAGCAACACACAGGGGATCTATGGCTACACCTTC; cdr3_aa: CASNTQGIYGYTF
j_call: TRBJ2-3; v_call: TRBV19; d_call: .; clone_size: .; cdr3_nt: TGTGCCAGTACCGCCACCGTCGGTCAGGAAGATAGCACAGATACGCAGTATTTT; cdr3_aa: CASTATVGQEDSTDTQYF
j_call: TRBJ2-1; v_call: TRBV4-1; d_call: .; clone_size: .; cdr3_nt: TGCGCCAGCAGCCAAGTCGCGGCGAGCTACAATGAGCAGTTCTTC; cdr3_aa: CASSQVAASYNEQFF
j_call: TRBJ1-1; v_call: TRBV4-1; d_call: .; clone_size: .; cdr3_nt: TGCGCCAGCAGCCAGTTACAGGTCTCGAGGACTGAAGCTTTCTTT; cdr3_aa: CASSQLQVSRTEAFF
j_call: TRBJ2-7; v_call: TRBV10-2; d_call: .; clone_size: .; cdr3_nt: TGCGCCAGCAGTGAGAGCAGGGGAGCCTACGAGCAGTACTTC; cdr3_aa: CASSESRGAYEQYF
j_call: TRBJ1-6; v_call: TRBV19; d_call: .; clone_size: .; cdr3_nt: TGTGCCAGTAGTAAAGCGAGCTCCTATAATTCACCCCTCCACTTT; cdr3_aa: CASSKASSYNSPLHF
j_call: TRBJ2-7; v_call: TRBV12-5; d_call: .; clone_size: .; cdr3_nt: TGTGCTAGTGCTTTCGGGAGCTCCTACGAGCAGTACTTC; cdr3_aa: CASAFGSSYEQYF
j_call: TRBJ2-3; v_call: TRBV5-6; d_call: .; clone_size: .; cdr3_nt: TGTGCCAGCAGCTTGCGGGGGAATGAGTATTTT; cdr3_aa: CASSLRGNEYF
j_call: TRBJ1-2; v_call: TRBV27; d_call: .; clone_size: .; cdr3_nt: TGTGCCAGCACCCCTATCGGGGTTTCTAACTATGGCTACACCTTC; cdr3_aa: CASTPIGVSNYGYTF
j_call: TRBJ2-4; v_call: TRBV9; d_call: TRBD1; clone_size: .; cdr3_nt: TGTGCCAGCAGCGTAGGTGGACAGGGGAACATTCAGTACTTC; cdr3_aa: CASSVGGQGNIQYF
j_call: TRBJ2-1; v_call: TRBV5-4; d_call: TRBD2; clone_size: .; cdr3_nt: TGTGCCAGCAGCGGGGGAGGGCAGTACAATGAGCAGTTCTTC; cdr3_aa: CASSGGGQYNEQFF
j_call: TRBJ2-6; v_call: TRBV6-4; d_call: .; clone_size: .; cdr3_nt: TGTGCCAGCAGTGACTCGAGCTCTGGGGCCAACGTCCTGACTTTC; cdr3_aa: CASSDSSSGANVLTF
j_call: TRBJ2-7; v_call: TRBV7-2; d_call: TRBD1; clone_size: .; cdr3_nt: TGTGCCAGCAACACTCCGGGACAGGGGGGCTACGAGCAGTACTTC; cdr3_aa: CASNTPGQGGYEQYF
j_call: TRBJ1-1; v_call: TRBV5-1; d_call: .; clone_size: .; cdr3_nt: TGCGCCAGCAGCTTGGAGGGGGTCACTGAAGCTTTCTTT; cdr3_aa: CASSLEGVTEAFF
j_call: TRBJ2-1; v_call: TRBV27; d_call: .; clone_size: .; cdr3_nt: TGTGCCAGCAGTTTATACCGGGGAGCTAATGAGCAGTTCTTC; cdr3_aa: CASSLYRGANEQFF
j_call: TRBJ2-3; v_call: TRBV4-2; d_call: TRBD2; clone_size: .; cdr3_nt: TGTGCCAGCAGCCAAGGACTAGCGGGAGCCATTAGCACAGATACGCAGTATTTT; cdr3_aa: CASSQGLAGAISTDTQYF
j_call: TRBJ2-5; v_call: TRBV7-2; d_call: .; clone_size: .; cdr3_nt: TGTGCCAGCAGCGCCCAAATACTGGGGGGAGAGACCCAGTACTTC; cdr3_aa: CASSAQILGGETQYF
j_call: TRBJ2-1; v_call: TRBV5-1; d_call: .; clone_size: .; cdr3_nt: TGCGCCAGCAGCTTGGGCGGAACCCCTTCCTACAATGAGCAGTTCTTC; cdr3_aa: CASSLGGTPSYNEQFF
j_call: TRBJ2-7; v_call: TRBV4-3; d_call: .; clone_size: .; cdr3_nt: TGCGCCAGCAGCCAAGATTTGGGCCCTTCCTACGAGCAGTACTTC; cdr3_aa: CASSQDLGPSYEQYF
j_call: TRBJ2-7; v_call: TRBV11-2; d_call: .; clone_size: once; cdr3_nt: TGTGCCAGCAGCTTAGAGGGAGGGGGGCCCTACGAGCAGTACTTC; cdr3_aa: CASSLEGGGPYEQYF
j_call: TRBJ2-2; v_call: TRBV5-6; d_call: .; clone_size: once; cdr3_nt: TGTGCCAGCAGCTGGGGGGAGCACACCGGGGAGCTGTTTTTT; cdr3_aa: CASSWGEHTGELFF
j_call: TRBJ2-7; v_call: TRBV6-1; d_call: TRBD1; clone_size: .; cdr3_nt: TGTGCCAGCAGGCCTCCGCGGACAGGGTCCAACGAGCAGTACTTC; cdr3_aa: CASRPPRTGSNEQYF
j_call: TRBJ1-4; v_call: TRBV5-8; d_call: TRBD1; clone_size: .; cdr3_nt: TGTGCCAGCAGTCCCGGACAGGGGGCAACTAATGAAAAACTGTTTTTT; cdr3_aa: CASSPGQGATNEKLFF
j_call: TRBJ2-7; v_call: TRBV4-3; d_call: TRBD1; clone_size: .; cdr3_nt: TGCGCCAGCAGCCAAGGTAGGACAGGGACCTACGAGCAGTACTTC; cdr3_aa: CASSQGRTGTYEQYF
j_call: TRBJ1-1; v_call: TRBV7-8; d_call: TRBD1; clone_size: .; cdr3_nt: TGTGCCAGCAGCAACAGGGGGCGGAGGTACACTGAAGCTTTCTTT; cdr3_aa: CASSNRGRRYTEAFF
j_call: TRBJ2-2; v_call: TRBV29-1; d_call: TRBD2; clone_size: .; cdr3_nt: TGCAGCGTTGCACCGGGAGGGACCGGGGAGCTGTTTTTT; cdr3_aa: CSVAPGGTGELFF
j_call: TRBJ2-7; v_call: TRBV6-5; d_call: .; clone_size: .; cdr3_nt: TGTGCCAGCAGCCGCGGACAGCGCAGCTCCTACGAGCAGTACTTC; cdr3_aa: CASSRGQRSSYEQYF
j_call: TRBJ2-7; v_call: TRBV7-9; d_call: TRBD1; clone_size: .; cdr3_nt: TGTGCCAGCAGCTTAGCGGGGACAGCAATCTCCTACGAGCAGTACTTC; cdr3_aa: CASSLAGTAISYEQYF
j_call: TRBJ2-3; v_call: TRBV27; d_call: TRBD2; clone_size: .; cdr3_nt: TGTGCCAGCAGCCCGACTAGCGGGGGGGCCCGTTTTAGCACAGATACGCAGTATTTT; cdr3_aa: CASSPTSGGARFSTDTQYF
j_call: TRBJ2-3; v_call: TRBV5-1; d_call: TRBD2; clone_size: .; cdr3_nt: TGCGCCAGCAGCCCGCCGGGACTAGCGGGCATCACAGATACGCAGTATTTT; cdr3_aa: CASSPPGLAGITDTQYF
j_call: TRBJ2-5; v_call: TRBV7-9; d_call: TRBD1; clone_size: .; cdr3_nt: TGTGCCAGCAGCTCCCCAGGGGGCCGGGAGACCCAGTACTTC; cdr3_aa: CASSSPGGRETQYF
j_call: TRBJ1-4; v_call: TRBV25-1; d_call: .; clone_size: .; cdr3_nt: TGTGCCAGCAGTGTTGGTAGAGATTTGGAAAAACTGTTTTTT; cdr3_aa: CASSVGRDLEKLFF
j_call: TRBJ2-5; v_call: TRBV6-1; d_call: TRBD1; clone_size: .; cdr3_nt: TGTGCCAGCAGTGGACACAGGGGGACCCAGTACTTC; cdr3_aa: CASSGHRGTQYF
j_call: TRBJ1-1; v_call: TRBV7-2; d_call: .; clone_size: .; cdr3_nt: TGTGCCAGCAGCTTACATGGGGGCTGGGACACTGAAGCTTTCTTT; cdr3_aa: CASSLHGGWDTEAFF
j_call: TRBJ2-7; v_call: TRBV18; d_call: TRBD1; clone_size: .; cdr3_nt: TGTGCCAGCTCACCCTGGACAGGAAGCTCCTACGAGCAGTACTTC; cdr3_aa: CASSPWTGSSYEQYF